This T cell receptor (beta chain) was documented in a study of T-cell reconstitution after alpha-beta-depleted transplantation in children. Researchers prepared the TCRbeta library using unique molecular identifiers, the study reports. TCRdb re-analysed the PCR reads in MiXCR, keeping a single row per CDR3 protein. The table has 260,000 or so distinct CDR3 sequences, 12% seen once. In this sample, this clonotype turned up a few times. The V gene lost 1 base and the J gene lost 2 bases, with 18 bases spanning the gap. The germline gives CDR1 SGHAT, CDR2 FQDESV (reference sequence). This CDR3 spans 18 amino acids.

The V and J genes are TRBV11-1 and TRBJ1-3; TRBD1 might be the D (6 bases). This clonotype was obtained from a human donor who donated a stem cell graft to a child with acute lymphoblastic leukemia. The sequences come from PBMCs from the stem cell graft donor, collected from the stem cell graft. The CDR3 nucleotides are TGTGCCAGCAGCTTAGTGAGGGGGAGCTTTAATACTGGAAACACCATATATTTT. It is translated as CASSLVRGSFNTGNTIYF. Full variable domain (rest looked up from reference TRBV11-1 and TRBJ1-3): EAEVAQSPRYKITEKSQAVAFWCDPISGHATLYWYRQILGQGPELLVQFQDESVVDDSQLPKDRFSAERLKGVDSTLKIQPAELGDSAMYLCASSLVRGSFNTGNTIYFGEGSWLTVV.